This TCR beta chain was sequenced in a study of blood T cell repertoires in COVID-19. Study background: COVID-19 samples collected from the United States, Italy and Spain covered acute and convalescent phases. Nucleic acid was either cDNA or gDNA, and it came from T cells, B-cell-depleted T cells, or PBMCs.

Original processing methods: Estimates of nucleated cell counts were drawn from the amplification of reference gene primers. Profiled with immunoSEQ multiplex PCR; TCRdb holds only in-frame clones, not every one. The V and J calls and the clone size are those of that table, but D and trimming were determined from the DNA. Counted here are 270,000 or so clones, 86% occurring once; the ten biggest clones make up approximately 12%. Seattle patients were enrolled during active infection and followed longitudinally. The CDR3 consists of 13 residues. The V end lost 2 bases, the J end lost 1 base, and 6 bases lay between the germline ends. Germline CDR1 is SGHRS and CDR2 is YFSETQ.

The chain carries TRBV5-1 and TRBJ1-1; D unclear. This sequence originates from a woman aged 25 to 39 with COVID-19, enrolled during active disease. The sample consisted of peripheral blood. CDR3 protein: CASSFNRNTEAFF. In nucleotides, the CDR3 is TGCGCCAGCAGCTTCAACAGGAACACTGAAGCTTTCTTT. The full variable domain, its missing parts supplied by reference TRBV5-1 and TRBJ1-1, is KAGVTQTPRYLIKTRGQQVTLSCSPISGHRSVSWYQQTPGQGLQFLFEYFSETQRNKGNFPGRFSGRQFSNSRSEMNVSTLELGDSALYLCASSFNRNTEAFFGQGTRLTVV.